One and the same sample provided the 24 T cell receptor beta chains below, sequenced in a study of blood T cell repertoires in COVID-19. Assay: immunoSEQ multiplex PCR; the TCRdb copy retains only in-frame clones and omits some. The table records 35,000 to 50,000 clones, roughly four fifths of them present only once. The specimen sequenced was peripheral blood. These receptors all come from a human donor with acute or convalescent COVID-19. The donor label of this sample is uncertain.

V and J are TRBV5-1 and TRBJ2-7, with D perhaps matching TRBD2 (5 bases). The V gene lost 0 bases and the J gene lost 6 bases, with 16 bases spanning the gap. The V gene's germline CDR1 is SGHRS and CDR2 YFSETQ. The CDR3 has 15 residues. The CDR3 sequence is CASSLEGLGVGEQYF. The CDR3 DNA reads TGCGCCAGCAGCTTGGAAGGGCTCGGGGTTGGCGAGCAGTACTTC.

The V and J genes are TRBV29-1 and TRBJ1-1; D is possibly TRBD1 (5 bases). CDR1 and CDR2 (germline): SQVTM, ANQGSEA. CDR3 length equals 10 residues. CDR3 protein: CSTGNTEAFF. The CDR3 DNA reads as TGCAGTACAGGTAACACTGAAGCTTTCTTT. The full variable domain, rest sourced from reference TRBV29-1 and TRBJ1-1, is SAVISQKPSRDICQRGTSLTIQCQVDSQVTMMFWYRQQPGQSLTLIATANQGSEATYESGFVIDKFPISRPNLTFSTLTVSNMSPEDSSIYLCSTGNTEAFFGQGTRLTVV.

The chain couples TRBV2 to TRBJ1-5; D remains unclear. V lost 10 bases, J lost 3 bases, and 16 bases lay in between. Germline V gene sequence: CDR1 SNHLY, CDR2 FYNNEI. There are 14 residues in the CDR3. The CDR3 DNA reads TGTGCCACCTCTCTCGGGGAAATCAATCAGCCCCAGCATTTT. Translating it yields CATSLGEINQPQHF.

The chain uses TRBV28 and TRBJ2-1; no clear D gene. Between the trimmed V and J ends, which lost 7 bases and 9 bases, there was a span of 13 bases. This CDR3 region has 12 residues. The germline gives CDR1 MDHEN, CDR2 SYDVKM. The CDR3 region has the DNA TGTGCCAGCACTAACGCGTATGGTGAGCAGTTCTTC. Residues: CASTNAYGEQFF.

In nucleotides, the CDR3 is TGCGCCAGCAGCTTGGGGACAAGTTCGACCGGGGAGCTGTTTTTT. Residues: CASSLGTSSTGELFF. V and J are TRBV5-1 and TRBJ2-2; D may be TRBD1 (5 bases). The CDR3 totals 15 residues. V gave up 0 bases and J gave up 5 bases, with 11 bases separating them. CDR1 and CDR2 (germline): SGHRS, YFSETQ.

This clone was counted only a few times. The gene calls are TRBV7-2 and TRBJ2-7, with TRBD2 matching 7 bases. Germline-derived CDR1 and CDR2 are SGHTA and FQGNSA. V was clipped by 5 bases and J by 6 bases; unmatched bases: 10. The CDR3 is made up of 14 amino acids. The CDR3 coding sequence is TGTGCCAGCAGCCCAACCGGGGGGACTGGCGAGCAGTACTTC. The encoded protein is CASSPTGGTGEQYF.

V usage is TRBV7-2 and J usage is TRBJ1-6; D call uncertain. The CDR3 runs 17 residues. Per germline, CDR1 SGHTA and CDR2 FQGNSA. V was pared by 1 base and J by 2 bases, with 12 bases between. CDR3 DNA sequence: TGTGCCAGCAGCTTAGGGTCGCAGGCCACCTATAATTCACCCCTCCACTTT. It is translated as CASSLGSQATYNSPLHF.

This chain connects TRBV6-4 to TRBJ2-7, with TRBD1 as a possible D gene (6 bases). From germline, CDR1 is MRHNA and CDR2 SNTAGT. Trimming took off 2 bases at V and 5 bases at J, with 10 bases between the two ends. This CDR3 region has 13 residues. CDR3 amino acids: CASSDQGYHEQYF. Written as DNA, the CDR3 is TGTGCCAGCAGTGACCAGGGGTACCACGAGCAGTACTTC.

Notes on this clone: The junction does not match germline at one end; this may be a read error. CDR3 sequence reads: CASILSLPGTPEGETQYF. For the CDR3, the DNA is TGTGCCAGCATCTTAAGTCTTCCCGGGACACCCGAGGGGGAGACCCAGTACTTC. The rearrangement links TRBV7-8 to TRBJ2-5; tentatively, D is TRBD1 (6 bases). This CDR3 is built from 18 residues. Germline loops: CDR1 SGHVS, CDR2 FQNEAQ.

The chain employs TRBV7-9 and TRBJ2-3, with TRBD2 as a possible D gene (7 bases). From germline, CDR1 is SEHNR and CDR2 FQNEAQ (reference sequence). V was pared by 3 bases and J by 5 bases, with 15 bases between. CDR3 length: 15 amino acids. The CDR3 DNA reads as TGTGCCAGCAGCTTCCGGGGGGCCCCTGGAGATACGCAGTATTTT. Protein product: CASSFRGAPGDTQYF.

The V call is TRBV28, the J call TRBJ1-2; D remains unclear. In germline, CDR1 is MDHEN, CDR2 SYDVKM. V gave up 6 bases and J gave up 5 bases, with 4 bases separating them. This CDR3 is 10 amino acids long. The CDR3 nucleotides read TGTGCCAGCAGACAGTATGGCTACACCTTC. Its protein is CASRQYGYTF.

There are a few counts of this clone. The chain recombines TRBV27 with TRBJ1-2; D uncertain. V lost 0 bases and J 8 bases, leaving 13 bases between the germline ends. CDR3 length: 14 residues. Germline loops: CDR1 MNHEY, CDR2 SMNVEV (reference sequence). Written as DNA, the CDR3 is TGTGCCAGCAGTTTATCGTCCGGGTTAGGAGGCTACACCTTC. Translated, it gives CASSLSSGLGGYTF.

This clone was counted once. The rearrangement uses TRBV29-1 and TRBJ1-1; D ambiguous. From germline, CDR1 is SQVTM and CDR2 ANQGSEA. V was shortened by 0 bases and J by 11 bases, with 10 bases between the two germline ends. The CDR3 totals 11 residues. CDR3 in amino acids: CSVEEVFEAFF. CDR3 sequence (DNA): TGCAGCGTTGAAGAGGTGTTCGAGGCTTTCTTT. The variable domain in full, completed from reference TRBV29-1 and TRBJ1-1, reads SAVISQKPSRDICQRGTSLTIQCQVDSQVTMMFWYRQQPGQSLTLIATANQGSEATYESGFVIDKFPISRPNLTFSTLTVSNMSPEDSSIYLCSVEEVFEAFFGQGTRLTVV.

The chain joins TRBV2 to TRBJ1-5, with 12 positions matching TRBD1. This CDR3 region has 15 residues. Germline V lookup: CDR1 SNHLY, CDR2 FYNNEI. The trim removed 7 bases at V and 7 bases at J, leaving 8 bases unmatched. This chain's CDR3 is CASNGGTGGLQPQHF. The DNA for the CDR3 is TGTGCCAGCAATGGAGGGACAGGGGGCCTCCAGCCCCAGCATTTT. Supplemented by reference TRBV2 and TRBJ1-5, the full variable domain reads EPEVTQTPSHQVTQMGQEVILRCVPISNHLYFYWYRQILGQKVEFLVSFYNNEISEKSEIFDDQFSVERPDGSNFTLKIRSTKLEDSAMYFCASNGGTGGLQPQHFGDGTRLSIL.

This clone was picked up many times. The V call is TRBV6-2 or TRBV6-3, the J call TRBJ2-6; D is undetermined. The CDR3 is made up of 14 amino acids. CDR1 and CDR2 from the germline V gene are MNHEY and SVGEGT. V shed 5 bases and J shed 0 bases, with 5 bases lying between them. Written as DNA, the CDR3 is TGTGCCAGCAGTCACAGCTCTGGGGCCAACGTCCTGACTTTC. Translated, it gives CASSHSSGANVLTF.

The J gene is TRBJ2-7, the V gene TRBV10-3, with a possible D match to TRBD2 (5 bases). Looked up from germline, CDR1 is ENHRY and CDR2 is SYGVKD. Trimming took 4 bases from V and 6 from J, leaving 16 bases between them. The CDR3 consists of 14 residues. The CDR3 protein is CAISGGTGFAEQYF. The CDR3 coding sequence is TGTGCCATCAGTGGAGGCACGGGATTCGCCGAGCAGTACTTC.

This clone rates as medium-sized (0.01 to 0.1%). V is TRBV7-9 and J is TRBJ2-1; D may be TRBD2 (5 bases). The length of the CDR3 is 15 residues. The V gene lost 7 bases and the J gene lost 7 bases, with 20 bases spanning the gap. Germline lookup yields CDR1 SEHNR and CDR2 FQNEAQ (reference sequence). CDR3 in DNA: TGTGCCAGCAATCAGAAAGGGCTAGCATGGAATGAGCAGTTCTTC. It yields the protein CASNQKGLAWNEQFF.

This clone has a handful of counts. The chain joins TRBV24-1 to TRBJ2-1; maybe TRBD2 (6 bases). CDR3 length: 17 amino acids. Per germline, CDR1 KGHDR and CDR2 SFDVKD. The V end was cut by 5 bases, the J end by 6 bases, with 22 bases between. CDR3 sequence: CATSGTYAGRPTNEQFF. The CDR3 DNA is TGTGCCACCAGTGGTACCTATGCGGGGAGACCCACCAATGAGCAGTTCTTC.

The gene calls are TRBV6-5 and TRBJ2-7; D is possibly TRBD1 (6 bases). V lost 6 bases and J lost 2, with 17 bases in between. Germline assignment: CDR1 MNHEY and CDR2 SVGAGI. The CDR3 totals 15 residues. CDR3 region: CASRARQALTYEQYF. The CDR3 DNA follows: TGTGCCAGCAGGGCACGACAGGCGTTAACCTACGAGCAGTACTTC.

The chain couples TRBV19 to TRBJ1-2; the D is unclear. The V and J ends lost 0 bases and 5 bases respectively, with 7 bases between them. Per the germline V gene, CDR1 is LNHDA and CDR2 is SQIVND (reference sequence). This CDR3 spans 13 amino acids. The CDR3, as DNA: TGTGCCAGTAGTATAGACCGGAGTTATGGCTACACCTTC. Its protein product is CASSIDRSYGYTF.

The rearrangement links TRBV28 to TRBJ2-7; TRBD1 aligns across 7 bases. There are 15 residues in the CDR3. Germline CDR1 reads MDHEN; CDR2 reads SYDVKM. With 6 bases clipped from V and 3 bases from J, the junction kept 11 bases outside the gene matches. CDR3 protein: CASRTGTAVHYEQYF. CDR3 in DNA: TGTGCCAGCAGGACAGGGACAGCCGTACACTACGAGCAGTACTTC. Drawing the rest from reference TRBV28 and TRBJ2-7, the complete variable domain is DVKVTQSSRYLVKRTGEKVFLECVQDMDHENMFWYRQDPGLGLRLIYFSYDVKMKEKGDIPEGYSVSREKKERFSLILESASTNQTSMYLCASRTGTAVHYEQYFGPGTRLTVT.

This clone has just one count. V gene TRBV5-6 combines with J gene TRBJ1-3, with D uncertain. This CDR3 contains 15 residues. Trimming removed 4 bases from V and 1 base from J, with 12 bases in between. Germline V gives CDR1 SGHDT, CDR2 YYEEEE. CDR3 sequence: CASSKRRISGNTIYF. CDR3 coding DNA: TGTGCCAGCAGCAAACGGAGAATTTCTGGAAACACCATATATTTT.

The V and J genes are TRBV5-1 and TRBJ2-1; 10 bases line up with TRBD2. J lost 3 bases, V lost 8 bases, and 5 bases had no gene match. Germline assignment: CDR1 SGHRS and CDR2 YFSETQ. The CDR3 is made up of 14 amino acids. In DNA form, the CDR3 reads TGCGCCAGTAGGACTAGCGGAAGCTACAATGAGCAGTTCTTC. Its translation is CASRTSGSYNEQFF.

The chain recombines TRBV11-2 with TRBJ2-3, with TRBD2 identical over 8 bases. Per germline, CDR1 SGHAT and CDR2 FQNNGV. V was pared by 2 bases and J by 2 bases, with 6 bases of the junction left unmatched. The CDR3 runs 16 residues. CDR3 nucleotide sequence: TGTGCCAGCAGCTTACAAGCGGGGGCTCCCACAGATACGCAGTATTTT. Translation gives CASSLQAGAPTDTQYF.